The 23 T cell receptor beta chains presented below share a single source sample, sequenced in a study of early T cells in non-severe SARS-CoV-2 infection. MiXCR, run by TCRdb on the 5' RACE reads, gives a single entry per CDR3 protein. The sample has over 55,000 distinct CDR3 sequences, more than 7.5% seen once; the top ten hold under 3.5%. The specimen sequenced was whole blood. These receptor sequences come from an adult who was a healthcare worker with PCR-confirmed SARS-CoV-2 infection or an uninfected control (not recorded which).

This clonotype has a count of ten or more. This chain connects TRBV2 to TRBJ2-1; 10 positions agree with TRBD1. CDR3 length: 15 amino acids. CDR1 and CDR2 (germline): SNHLY, FYNNEI. Trimming cost V 6 bases and J 9 bases; bases outside gene matches: 11. CDR3 sequence reads: CASRQAGQGLSEQFF. The CDR3 coding sequence is TGTGCCAGCAGGCAGGCGGGACAGGGGTTGAGTGAGCAGTTCTTC. The complete variable domain, with remaining parts taken from reference TRBV2 and TRBJ2-1, reads EPEVTQTPSHQVTQMGQEVILRCVPISNHLYFYWYRQILGQKVEFLVSFYNNEISEKSEIFDDQFSVERPDGSNFTLKIRSTKLEDSAMYFCASRQAGQGLSEQFFGPGTRLTVL.

This clonotype was observed many times. The V gene is TRBV29-1, the J gene TRBJ2-3, with no clear D. Trimming took off 4 bases at V and 0 bases at J, with 11 bases between the two ends. There are 14 residues in the CDR3. Germline V CDR1 and CDR2: SQVTM, ANQGSEA. The CDR3 coding sequence is TGCAGCGTTGTAGGCCTCTTGAGCACAGATACGCAGTATTTT. Protein: CSVVGLLSTDTQYF.

The rearrangement joins TRBV7-9 to TRBJ2-4, with D possibly matching TRBD2 (5 bases). CDR3 length: 15 residues. V was clipped by 1 base and J by 9 bases, with 16 bases between them. Germline CDR1 SEHNR, CDR2 FQNEAQ (reference sequence). The CDR3 DNA follows: TGTGCCAGCAGCTTAGTAAGAGGGAGTAAGAGCATTCAGTACTTC. This encodes CASSLVRGSKSIQYF.

This clonotype was detected only a few times. This chain connects TRBV7-9 to TRBJ1-1, with 10 bases fitting TRBD1. Germline lookup yields CDR1 SEHNR and CDR2 FQNEAQ (reference sequence). V lost 1 base and J lost 4; bases outside the gene matches: 3. The CDR3 sequence is 15 residues long. The CDR3 nucleotides read TGTGCCAGCAGCTTAGGGACAGGGGGTGGCACTGAAGCTTTCTTT. It codes for CASSLGTGGGTEAFF.

This clonotype was seen more than once but under ten times. This rearrangement joins TRBV28 to TRBJ1-2, with D unclear. This CDR3 spans 12 amino acids. Trimming shortened V by 5 bases and J by 8 bases, and 12 bases separated the two germline ends. Germline V gene sequence: CDR1 MDHEN, CDR2 SYDVKM. Here the CDR3 reads CASSLNHEGYTF. In DNA, the CDR3 is TGTGCCAGCAGTCTCAACCACGAGGGCTACACCTTC.

The rearrangement uses TRBV20-1 and TRBJ1-5; D is undetermined. The germline CDR1 and CDR2 sequences are DFQATT and SNEGSKA (reference sequence). The CDR3 has 13 residues. Deletions cut 3 bases from V and 5 bases from J, with 11 bases between. CDR3: CSASEPPDQPQHF. CDR3 nucleotide sequence: TGCAGTGCTAGTGAGCCACCTGATCAGCCCCAGCATTTT.

This clonotype appeared many times. V gene TRBV12-3 or TRBV12-4 combines with J gene TRBJ2-7; TRBD2 matches 10 bases. V dropped 3 bases and J dropped 3; count of bases not matched to a gene: 5. The CDR3 spans 15 residues. The chain's CDR3 is CASSFLAGASYEQYF. As DNA, the CDR3 is TGTGCCAGCAGTTTTCTAGCGGGAGCAAGCTACGAGCAGTACTTC.

This clonotype was counted ten times or more. The chain joins TRBV2 to TRBJ1-5; D gene unclear. Per germline, CDR1 SNHLY and CDR2 FYNNEI. This CDR3 region has 14 residues. Trimming took 2 bases from V and 0 from J, leaving 5 bases between them. The CDR3 is CASSERNSNQPQHF. The CDR3 region has the DNA TGTGCCAGCAGTGAACGAAATAGCAATCAGCCCCAGCATTTT.

The table lists this clonotype with many counts. J is TRBJ1-1 and V is TRBV3-1; D ambiguous. V was trimmed by 4 bases and J by 6 bases, leaving 9 bases between them. Germline lookup yields CDR1 LGHDT and CDR2 YNNKEL (reference sequence). This CDR3 is built from 12 residues. The CDR3 sequence is CASSRREAEAFF. In nucleotides, the CDR3 is TGTGCCAGCAGCCGGCGGGAAGCTGAAGCTTTCTTT.

The chain joins TRBV15 to TRBJ2-7; tentative D call: TRBD2 (6 bases). The germline V gene has CDR1 LNHNV and CDR2 YYDKDF (reference sequence). Trimming removed 0 bases at V and 0 bases at J, with 15 bases between. CDR3 length equals 17 residues. The CDR3 DNA follows: TGTGCCACCAGCAGAGAGGAGGGCGTAAAAAGCTCCTACGAGCAGTACTTC. Encoded protein: CATSREEGVKSSYEQYF. The whole variable domain, remainder taken from reference TRBV15 and TRBJ2-7, is DAMVIQNPRYQVTQFGKPVTLSCSQTLNHNVMYWYQQKSSQAPKLLFHYYDKDFNNEADTPDNFQSRRPNTSFCFLDIRSPGLGDTAMYLCATSREEGVKSSYEQYFGPGTRLTVT.

The V gene is TRBV6-5, the J gene TRBJ2-1; a possible D gene is TRBD2 (5 bases). V shed 0 bases and J shed 9 bases, with 12 bases lying between them. CDR1 and CDR2 (germline): MNHEY, SVGAGI. This CDR3 is 14 amino acids long. CDR3 bases: TGTGCCAGCAGTTACTCGTTGGCGGAGGTTGAGCAGTTCTTC. Protein sequence: CASSYSLAEVEQFF.

The J gene is TRBJ1-6, the V gene TRBV4-2; 7 bases are shared with TRBD1. CDR3 length equals 18 residues. The J segment lost 3 bases and the V segment lost 1 base, leaving 9 bases of the junction unmatched. Per germline, CDR1 LGHNA and CDR2 YNFKEQ. CDR3 amino acids: CASSQGRRQGNYNSPLHF. Written as DNA, the CDR3 is TGTGCCAGCAGCCAAGGGAGGAGACAGGGCAACTATAATTCACCCCTCCACTTT.

The sample holds many counts of this clonotype. The chain has TRBV7-6 and TRBJ1-1; 7 bases align to TRBD1. CDR3 length: 17 residues. V dropped 0 bases and J dropped 0; count of bases not matched to a gene: 7. Germline assignment: CDR1 SGHVS and CDR2 FNYEAQ. CDR3 sequence reads: CASSLAPDRPMNTEAFF. CDR3 nucleotide sequence: TGTGCCAGCAGCTTAGCGCCGGACAGGCCCATGAACACTGAAGCTTTCTTT.

This clonotype was seen repeatedly, ten times or more. The genes are TRBV27 and TRBJ2-2, with 7 bases aligning to TRBD1. Trimming at V came to 6 bases and at J to 2 bases, leaving 12 bases not matched to a gene. CDR3 length equals 17 residues. CDR1 MNHEY and CDR2 SMNVEV come from the germline V gene (reference sequence). CDR3 protein: CASSLEVDRVNTGELFF. CDR3 sequence (DNA): TGTGCCAGCAGCCTAGAAGTTGACAGGGTAAACACCGGGGAGCTGTTTTTT.

This chain connects TRBV10-3 to TRBJ1-2; D uncertain. Germline V CDR1 and CDR2: ENHRY, SYGVKD. V lost 3 bases to trimming and J lost 10 bases, with 21 bases between them. This CDR3 spans 15 amino acids. The CDR3 sequence is CAISDLPRTVNYYTF. The DNA for the CDR3 is TGTGCCATCAGTGACCTACCCAGAACCGTTAACTACTACACCTTC.

This clonotype was counted ten times or more. V and J are TRBV7-8 and TRBJ2-1; possible D gene TRBD2, 5 bases. The V end lost 8 bases, the J end lost 7 bases, and 18 bases lay between the germline ends. This CDR3 region has 14 residues. CDR1 is SGHVS, CDR2 FQNEAQ, per germline. CDR3 nucleotides: TGTGCCAGCGGAGGATCCCTCGGGCTAAATGAGCAGTTCTTC. Translation gives CASGGSLGLNEQFF.

The J gene is TRBJ2-7, the V gene TRBV5-1, with 8 nucleotides matching TRBD1. CDR1 and CDR2 from the germline V gene are SGHRS and YFSETQ. With V trimmed by 3 bases and J by 3 bases, 2 bases remained unmatched. The CDR3 is made up of 13 amino acids. The CDR3 DNA is TGCGCCAGCAGCTCCGGGACAGGCTACGAGCAGTACTTC. It encodes CASSSGTGYEQYF.

The chain couples TRBV18 to TRBJ2-2; no reliable D call. V was pared by 2 bases and J by 5 bases, with 12 bases between. CDR3 length: 15 residues. Looked up from germline, CDR1 is KGHSH and CDR2 is LQKENI. The CDR3 region is CASSPIADFTGELFF. DNA of the CDR3: TGTGCCAGCTCACCAATCGCAGATTTTACCGGGGAGCTGTTTTTT.

This clonotype was picked up a small number of times. This sequence joins TRBV3-1 and TRBJ2-7; 7 nucleotides line up with TRBD1. The CDR3 spans 17 residues. The trim removed 3 bases at V and 1 base at J, leaving 12 bases unmatched. Germline loops: CDR1 LGHDT, CDR2 YNNKEL (reference sequence). The CDR3 nucleotides are TGTGCCAGCAGCCACGGAATACAGGGGAGAGTTTCCTACGAGCAGTACTTC. Translating it yields CASSHGIQGRVSYEQYF.

The chain couples TRBV5-1 to TRBJ2-7; 11 bases line up with TRBD2. The CDR3 totals 16 residues. Trimming at V came to 0 bases and at J to 1 base, leaving 3 bases not matched to a gene. CDR1 and CDR2 (germline): SGHRS, YFSETQ. The CDR3 reads CASSLGPSGRSYEQYF. In DNA form, the CDR3 reads TGCGCCAGCAGCTTGGGCCCTAGCGGGAGGTCCTACGAGCAGTACTTC.

The chain carries TRBV13 and TRBJ2-7; D perhaps matches TRBD2 (6 bases). This CDR3 is built from 14 residues. The germline V and J ends were trimmed by 1 base and 3 bases, with 10 bases remaining between them. Germline V gene lookup returns CDR1 PRHDT and CDR2 FYEKMQ (reference sequence). CDR3 sequence: CASSLAGVDYEQYF. The DNA of the CDR3 is TGTGCCAGCAGCTTAGCGGGAGTAGACTACGAGCAGTACTTC.

This clonotype was counted many times. The rearrangement uses TRBV6-2 or TRBV6-3 and TRBJ2-3, with 12 bases matching TRBD2. CDR1 is MNHEY, CDR2 SVGEGT, per germline. J lost 4 bases, V lost 5 bases, and 10 bases had no gene match. This CDR3 contains 17 residues. CDR3 region: CASSTRPSGRAPDTQYF. The CDR3 DNA sequence: TGTGCCAGCAGTACCCGGCCTAGCGGGAGGGCCCCAGATACGCAGTATTTT.

The CDR3 here is CSVSQGLDTQYF. The CDR3 nucleotides read TGCAGCGTTTCACAGGGTTTGGATACGCAGTATTTT. The genes are TRBV29-1 and TRBJ2-3; TRBD1 is a possible D gene (6 bases). This CDR3 is 12 amino acids long. Germline values: CDR1 SQVTM, CDR2 ANQGSEA. V was clipped by 5 bases and J by 6 bases, with 12 bases between them.